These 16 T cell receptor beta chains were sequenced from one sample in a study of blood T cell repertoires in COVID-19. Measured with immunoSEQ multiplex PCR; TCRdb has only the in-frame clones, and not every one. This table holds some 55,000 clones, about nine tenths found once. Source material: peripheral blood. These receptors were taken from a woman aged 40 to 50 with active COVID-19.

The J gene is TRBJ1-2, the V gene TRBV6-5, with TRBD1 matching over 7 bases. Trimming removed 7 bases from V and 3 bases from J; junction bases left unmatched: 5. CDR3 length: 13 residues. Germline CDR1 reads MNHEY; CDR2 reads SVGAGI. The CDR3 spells CASTATGYYGYTF. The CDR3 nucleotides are TGTGCCAGCACCGCGACAGGGTACTATGGCTACACCTTC.

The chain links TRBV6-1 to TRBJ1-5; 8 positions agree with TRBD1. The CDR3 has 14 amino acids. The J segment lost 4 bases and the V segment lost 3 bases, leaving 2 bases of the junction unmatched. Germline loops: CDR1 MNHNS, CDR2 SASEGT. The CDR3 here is CASSDGQGNQPQHF. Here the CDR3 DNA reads TGTGCCAGCAGTGATGGACAGGGAAATCAGCCCCAGCATTTT.

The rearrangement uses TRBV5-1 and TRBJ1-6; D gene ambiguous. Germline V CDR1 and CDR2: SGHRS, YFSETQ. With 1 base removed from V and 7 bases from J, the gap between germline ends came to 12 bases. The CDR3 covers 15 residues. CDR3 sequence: CASSLSGSVNSPLHF. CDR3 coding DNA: TGCGCCAGCAGCTTGAGTGGCAGTGTGAATTCACCCCTCCACTTT.

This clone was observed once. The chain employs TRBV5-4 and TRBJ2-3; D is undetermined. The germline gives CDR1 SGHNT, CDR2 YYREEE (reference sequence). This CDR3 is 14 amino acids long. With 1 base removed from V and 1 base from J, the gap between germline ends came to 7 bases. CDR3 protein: CASSLKQGTDTQYF. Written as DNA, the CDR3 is TGTGCCAGCAGCTTGAAGCAGGGCACAGATACGCAGTATTTT.

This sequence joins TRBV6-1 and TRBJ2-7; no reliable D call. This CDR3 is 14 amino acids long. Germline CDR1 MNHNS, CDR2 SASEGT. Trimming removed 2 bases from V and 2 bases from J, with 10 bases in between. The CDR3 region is CASSELIQTYEQYF. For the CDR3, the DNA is TGTGCCAGCAGTGAATTAATACAGACCTACGAGCAGTACTTC.

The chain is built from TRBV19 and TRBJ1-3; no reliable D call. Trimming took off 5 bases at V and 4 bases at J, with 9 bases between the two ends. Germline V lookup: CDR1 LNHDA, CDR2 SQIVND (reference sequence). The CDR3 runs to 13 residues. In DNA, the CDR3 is TGTGCCAGTAGTTCTCTCCAGGGAAACACCATATATTTT. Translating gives CASSSLQGNTIYF.

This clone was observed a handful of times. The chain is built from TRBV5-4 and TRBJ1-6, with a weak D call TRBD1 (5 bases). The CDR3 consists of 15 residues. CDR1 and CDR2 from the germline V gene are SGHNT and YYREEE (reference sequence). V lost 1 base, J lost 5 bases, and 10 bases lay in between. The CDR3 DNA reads TGTGCCAGCAGCTTGTACTTGACAGATAATTCACCCCTCCACTTT. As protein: CASSLYLTDNSPLHF.

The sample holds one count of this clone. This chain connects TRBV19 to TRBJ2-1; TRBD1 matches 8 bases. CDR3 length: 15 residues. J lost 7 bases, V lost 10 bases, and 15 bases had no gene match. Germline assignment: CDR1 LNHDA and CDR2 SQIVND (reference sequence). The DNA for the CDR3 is TGTGCCACAAACAAAGGACAGGGAAATTGGAATGAGCAGTTCTTC. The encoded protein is CATNKGQGNWNEQFF.

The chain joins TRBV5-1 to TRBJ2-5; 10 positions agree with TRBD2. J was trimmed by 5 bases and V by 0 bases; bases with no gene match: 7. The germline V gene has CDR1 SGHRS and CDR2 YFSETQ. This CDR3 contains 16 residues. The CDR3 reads CASSLAAGGPGETQYF. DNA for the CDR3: TGCGCCAGCAGCTTGGCAGCGGGGGGGCCGGGGGAGACCCAGTACTTC.

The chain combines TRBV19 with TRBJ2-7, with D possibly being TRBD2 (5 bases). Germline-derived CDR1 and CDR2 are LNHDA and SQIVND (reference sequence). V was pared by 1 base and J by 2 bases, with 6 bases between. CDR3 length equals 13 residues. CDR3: CASSIAGTYEQYF. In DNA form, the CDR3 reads TGTGCCAGTAGTATAGCGGGAACCTACGAGCAGTACTTC.

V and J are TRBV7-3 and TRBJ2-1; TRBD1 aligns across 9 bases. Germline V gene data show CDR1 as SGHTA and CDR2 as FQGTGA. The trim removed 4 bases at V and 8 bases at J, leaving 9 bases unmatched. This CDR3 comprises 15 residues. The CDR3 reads CASSSDRGAGYEQFF. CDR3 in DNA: TGTGCCAGCAGCTCGGACAGGGGCGCTGGCTATGAGCAGTTCTTC.

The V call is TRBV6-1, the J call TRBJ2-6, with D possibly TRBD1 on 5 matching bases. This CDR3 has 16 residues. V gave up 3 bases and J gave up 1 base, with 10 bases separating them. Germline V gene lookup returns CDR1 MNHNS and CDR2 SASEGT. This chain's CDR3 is CASSDDPGSGANVLTF. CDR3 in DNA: TGTGCCAGCAGTGACGACCCAGGGTCTGGGGCCAACGTCCTGACTTTC.

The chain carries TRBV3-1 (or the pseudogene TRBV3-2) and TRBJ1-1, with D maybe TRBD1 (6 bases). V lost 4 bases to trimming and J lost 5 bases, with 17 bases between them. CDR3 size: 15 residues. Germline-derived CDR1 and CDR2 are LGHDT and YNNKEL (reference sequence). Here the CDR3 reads CASSPLAGVGTEAFF. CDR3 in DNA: TGTGCCAGCAGCCCTTTGGCAGGGGTAGGGACTGAAGCTTTCTTT.

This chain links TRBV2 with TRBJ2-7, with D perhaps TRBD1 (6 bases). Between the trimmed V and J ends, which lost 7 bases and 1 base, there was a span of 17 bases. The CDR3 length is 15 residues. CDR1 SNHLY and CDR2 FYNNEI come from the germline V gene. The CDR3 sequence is CASKLNADRSYEQYF. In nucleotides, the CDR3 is TGTGCCAGCAAGCTGAATGCGGACAGATCCTACGAGCAGTACTTC.

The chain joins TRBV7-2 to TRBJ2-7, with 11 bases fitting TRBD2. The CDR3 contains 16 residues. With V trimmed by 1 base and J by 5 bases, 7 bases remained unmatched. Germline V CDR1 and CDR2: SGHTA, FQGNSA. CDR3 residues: CASSLGVSGGEHEQYF. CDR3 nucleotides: TGTGCCAGCAGCTTAGGCGTTAGCGGGGGGGAGCACGAGCAGTACTTC.

In nucleotides, the CDR3 is TGTGCCACCAGCCCCTGGACTAGTGGGGTGTGGGGGGTCGGGCACAATGAGCAGTTCTTC. It specifies CATSPWTSGVWGVGHNEQFF. The V call is TRBV15, the J call TRBJ2-1; TRBD2 aligns across 7 bases. Germline-derived CDR1 and CDR2 are LNHNV and YYDKDF (reference sequence). With 5 bases clipped from V and 5 bases from J, the junction kept 24 bases outside the gene matches. The CDR3 extends over 20 amino acids.